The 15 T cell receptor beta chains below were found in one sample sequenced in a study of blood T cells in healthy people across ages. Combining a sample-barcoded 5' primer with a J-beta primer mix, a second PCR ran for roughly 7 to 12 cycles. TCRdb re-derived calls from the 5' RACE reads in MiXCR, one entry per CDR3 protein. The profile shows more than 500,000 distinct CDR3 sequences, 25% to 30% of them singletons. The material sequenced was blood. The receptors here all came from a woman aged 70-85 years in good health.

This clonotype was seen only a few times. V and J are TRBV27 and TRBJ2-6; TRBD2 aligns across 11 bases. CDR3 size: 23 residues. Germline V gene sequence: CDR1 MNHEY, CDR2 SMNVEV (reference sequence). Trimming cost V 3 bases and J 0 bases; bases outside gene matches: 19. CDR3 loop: CASSFFAPWASGGSVSGANVLTF. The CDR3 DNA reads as TGTGCCAGCAGTTTTTTTGCCCCTTGGGCTAGCGGGGGGTCCGTCTCTGGGGCCAACGTCCTGACTTTC.

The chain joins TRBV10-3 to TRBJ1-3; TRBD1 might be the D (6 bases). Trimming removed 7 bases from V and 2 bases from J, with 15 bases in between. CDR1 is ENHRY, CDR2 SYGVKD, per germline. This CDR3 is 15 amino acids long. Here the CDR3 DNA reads TGTGCCATCAATTCAGGGGATGGAACTGGAAACACCATATATTTT. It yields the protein CAINSGDGTGNTIYF.

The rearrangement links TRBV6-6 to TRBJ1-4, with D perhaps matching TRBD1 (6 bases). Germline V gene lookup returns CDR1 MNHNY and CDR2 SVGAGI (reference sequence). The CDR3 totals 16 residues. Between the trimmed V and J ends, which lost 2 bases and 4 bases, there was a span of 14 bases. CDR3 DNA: TGTGCCAGCAGTTACCTGGACAGCAAGTATAATGAAAAACTGTTTTTT. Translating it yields CASSYLDSKYNEKLFF.

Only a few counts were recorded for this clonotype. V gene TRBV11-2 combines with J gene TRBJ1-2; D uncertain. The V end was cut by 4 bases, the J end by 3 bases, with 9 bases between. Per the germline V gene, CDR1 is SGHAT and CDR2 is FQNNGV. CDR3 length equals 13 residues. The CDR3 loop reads CASSSAFYYGYTF. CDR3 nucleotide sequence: TGTGCCAGCAGCTCAGCCTTCTACTATGGCTACACCTTC.

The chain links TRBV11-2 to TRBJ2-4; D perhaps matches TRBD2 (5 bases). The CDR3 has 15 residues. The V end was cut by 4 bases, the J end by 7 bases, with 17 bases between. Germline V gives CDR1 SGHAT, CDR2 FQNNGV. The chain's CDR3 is CASSSRTALGNIQYF. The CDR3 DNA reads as TGTGCCAGCAGCTCCAGGACTGCTTTAGGGAACATTCAGTACTTC.

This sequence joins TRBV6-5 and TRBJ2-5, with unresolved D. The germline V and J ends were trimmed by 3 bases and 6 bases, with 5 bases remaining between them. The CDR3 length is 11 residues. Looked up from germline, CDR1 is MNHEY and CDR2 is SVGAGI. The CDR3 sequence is CASSYKKTQYF. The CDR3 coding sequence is TGTGCCAGCAGTTATAAGAAGACCCAGTACTTC.

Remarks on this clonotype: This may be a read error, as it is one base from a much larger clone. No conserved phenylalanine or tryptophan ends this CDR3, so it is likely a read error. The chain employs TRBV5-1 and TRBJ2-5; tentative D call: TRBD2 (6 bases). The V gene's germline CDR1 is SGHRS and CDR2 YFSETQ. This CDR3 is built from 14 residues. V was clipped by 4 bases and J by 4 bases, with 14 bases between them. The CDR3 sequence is CASSAGLPGETQYL. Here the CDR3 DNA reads TGCGCCAGCAGCGCGGGACTCCCCGGAGAGACCCAGTACCTC.

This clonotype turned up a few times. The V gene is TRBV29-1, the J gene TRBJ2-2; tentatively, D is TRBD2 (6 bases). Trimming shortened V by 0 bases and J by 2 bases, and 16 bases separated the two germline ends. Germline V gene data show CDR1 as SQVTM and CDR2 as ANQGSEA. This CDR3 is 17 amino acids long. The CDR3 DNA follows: TGCAGCGTTGAAGACAATGGGGACTTCCTAAACACCGGGGAGCTGTTTTTT. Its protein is CSVEDNGDFLNTGELFF.

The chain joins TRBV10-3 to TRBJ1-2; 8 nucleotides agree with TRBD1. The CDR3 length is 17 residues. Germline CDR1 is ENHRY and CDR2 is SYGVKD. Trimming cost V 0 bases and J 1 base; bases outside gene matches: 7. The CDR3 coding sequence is TGTGCCATCAGTGAGTCTCAGGGACAGGACTATAACTATGGCTACACCTTC. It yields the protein CAISESQGQDYNYGYTF.

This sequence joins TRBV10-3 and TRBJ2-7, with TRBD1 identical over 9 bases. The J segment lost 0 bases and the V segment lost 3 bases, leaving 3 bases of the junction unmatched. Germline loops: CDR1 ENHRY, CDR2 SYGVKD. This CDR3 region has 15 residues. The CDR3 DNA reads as TGTGCCATCAGTGACGGGACAGGGAGCTCCTACGAGCAGTACTTC. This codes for CAISDGTGSSYEQYF.

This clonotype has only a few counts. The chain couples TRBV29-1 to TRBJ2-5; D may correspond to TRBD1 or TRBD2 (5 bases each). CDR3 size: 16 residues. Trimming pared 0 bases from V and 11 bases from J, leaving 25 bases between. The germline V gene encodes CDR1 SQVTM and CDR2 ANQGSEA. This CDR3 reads CSVEDTPGSPSYEQYF. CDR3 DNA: TGCAGCGTTGAAGATACCCCAGGGAGCCCCTCCTATGAGCAGTACTTC.

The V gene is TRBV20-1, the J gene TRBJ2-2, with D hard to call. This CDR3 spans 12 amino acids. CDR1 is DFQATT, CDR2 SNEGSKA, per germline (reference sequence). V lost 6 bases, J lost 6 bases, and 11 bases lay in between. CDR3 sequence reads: CSASSWAGELFF. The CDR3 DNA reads TGCAGTGCAAGCAGCTGGGCCGGGGAGCTGTTTTTT.

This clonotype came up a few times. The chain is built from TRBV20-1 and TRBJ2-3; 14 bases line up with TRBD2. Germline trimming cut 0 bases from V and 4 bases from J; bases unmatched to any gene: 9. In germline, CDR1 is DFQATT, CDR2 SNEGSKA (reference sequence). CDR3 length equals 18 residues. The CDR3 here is CSARDGGTSGGRADTQYF. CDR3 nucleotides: TGCAGTGCTAGAGATGGCGGGACTAGCGGGGGAAGGGCAGATACGCAGTATTTT.

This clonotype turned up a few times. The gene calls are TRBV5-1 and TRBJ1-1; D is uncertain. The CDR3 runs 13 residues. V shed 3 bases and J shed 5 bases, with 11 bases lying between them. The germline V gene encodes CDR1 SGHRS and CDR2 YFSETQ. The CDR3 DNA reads TGCGCCAGCAGCTCCGTCTCGGGGACTGAAGCTTTCTTT. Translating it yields CASSSVSGTEAFF.

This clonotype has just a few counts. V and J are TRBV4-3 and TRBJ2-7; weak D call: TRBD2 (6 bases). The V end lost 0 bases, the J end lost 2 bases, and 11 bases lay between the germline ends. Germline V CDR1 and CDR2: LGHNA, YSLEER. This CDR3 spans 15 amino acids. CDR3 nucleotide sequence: TGCGCCAGCAGCCAAGAATTGGCGGGGACCTACGAGCAGTACTTC. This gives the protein CASSQELAGTYEQYF.